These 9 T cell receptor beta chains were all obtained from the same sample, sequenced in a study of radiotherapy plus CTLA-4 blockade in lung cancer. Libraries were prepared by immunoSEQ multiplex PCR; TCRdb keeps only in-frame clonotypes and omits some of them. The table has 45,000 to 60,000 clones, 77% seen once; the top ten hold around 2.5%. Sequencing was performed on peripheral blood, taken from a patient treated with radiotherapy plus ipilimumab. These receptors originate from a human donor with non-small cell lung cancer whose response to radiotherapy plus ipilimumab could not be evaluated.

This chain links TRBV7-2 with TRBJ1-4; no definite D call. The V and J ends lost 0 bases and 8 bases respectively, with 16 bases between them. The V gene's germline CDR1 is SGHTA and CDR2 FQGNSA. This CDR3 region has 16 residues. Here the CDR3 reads CASSLARWGGLEKLFF. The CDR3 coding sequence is TGTGCCAGCAGCTTAGCGAGGTGGGGTGGACTCGAAAAACTGTTTTTT. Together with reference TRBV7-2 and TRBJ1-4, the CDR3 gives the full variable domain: GAGVSQSPSNKVTEKGKDVELRCDPISGHTALYWYRQSLGQGLEFLIYFQGNSAPDKSGLPSDRFSAERTGGSVSTLTIQRTQQEDSAVYLCASSLARWGGLEKLFFGSGTQLSVL.

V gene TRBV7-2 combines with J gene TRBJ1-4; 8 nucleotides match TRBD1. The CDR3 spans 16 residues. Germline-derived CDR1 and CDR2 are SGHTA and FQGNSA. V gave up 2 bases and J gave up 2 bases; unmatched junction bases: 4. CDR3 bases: TGTGCCAGCAGCTTATGGCGGACAGGGACTAATGAAAAACTGTTTTTT. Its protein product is CASSLWRTGTNEKLFF.

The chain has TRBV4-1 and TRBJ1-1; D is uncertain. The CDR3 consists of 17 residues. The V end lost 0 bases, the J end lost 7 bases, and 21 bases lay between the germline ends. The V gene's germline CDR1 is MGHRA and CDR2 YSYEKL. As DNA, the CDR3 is TGCGCCAGCAGCCAAGATGGGGAAGGGAGCAGGAGGAGTGAAGCTTTCTTT. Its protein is CASSQDGEGSRRSEAFF.

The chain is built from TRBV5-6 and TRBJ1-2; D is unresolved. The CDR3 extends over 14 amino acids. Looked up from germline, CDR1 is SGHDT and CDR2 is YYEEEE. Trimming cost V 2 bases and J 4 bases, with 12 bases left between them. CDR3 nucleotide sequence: TGTGCCAGCAGCTTCACCGGGTCCCCCTATGGCTACACCTTC. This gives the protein CASSFTGSPYGYTF.

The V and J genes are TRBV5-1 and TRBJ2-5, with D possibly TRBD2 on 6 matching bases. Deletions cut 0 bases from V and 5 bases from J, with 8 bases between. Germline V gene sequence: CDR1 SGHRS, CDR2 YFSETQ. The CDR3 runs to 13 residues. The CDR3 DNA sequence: TGCGCCAGCAGCTTGGAAGGAGGGGAGACCCAGTACTTC. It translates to CASSLEGGETQYF.

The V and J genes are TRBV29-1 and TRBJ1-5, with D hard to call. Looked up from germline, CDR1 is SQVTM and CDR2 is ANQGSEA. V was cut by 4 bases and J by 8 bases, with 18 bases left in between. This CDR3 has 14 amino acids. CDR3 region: CSVAGGPAYEPQHF. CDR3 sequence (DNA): TGCAGCGTTGCGGGAGGACCCGCCTACGAGCCCCAGCATTTT.

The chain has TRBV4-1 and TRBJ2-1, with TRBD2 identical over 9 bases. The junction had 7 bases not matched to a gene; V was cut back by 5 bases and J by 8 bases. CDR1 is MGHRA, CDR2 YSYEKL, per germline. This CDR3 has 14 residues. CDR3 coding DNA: TGCGCCAGCAGCAAAACGTTAGCGGGGGATGAGCAGTTCTTC. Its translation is CASSKTLAGDEQFF.

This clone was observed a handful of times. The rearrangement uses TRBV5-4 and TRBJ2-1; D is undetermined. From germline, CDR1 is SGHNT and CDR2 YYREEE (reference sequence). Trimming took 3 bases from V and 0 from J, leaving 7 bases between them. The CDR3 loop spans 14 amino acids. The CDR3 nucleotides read TGTGCCAGCAGCTACCTTAGCTCCTACAATGAGCAGTTCTTC. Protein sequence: CASSYLSSYNEQFF.

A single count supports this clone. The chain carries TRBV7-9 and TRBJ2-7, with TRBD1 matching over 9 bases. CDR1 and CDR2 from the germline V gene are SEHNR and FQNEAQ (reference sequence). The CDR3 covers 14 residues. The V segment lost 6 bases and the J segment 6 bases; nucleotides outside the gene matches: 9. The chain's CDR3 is CASRPGQGLSEQYF. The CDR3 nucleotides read TGTGCCAGCAGACCGGGACAGGGTTTGTCCGAGCAGTACTTC.